The entry below gives a single TCR beta chain sequence along with its context. Recruited during active infection, patients (from Seattle) were subsequently followed longitudinally. Original processing methods: Estimation of nucleated cell counts was performed using reference gene primer amplification. Sequencing was performed with immunoSEQ multiplex PCR; in TCRdb, only in-frame clones are kept and a portion is missing. V, J and clone size derive from that table, while D and trimming were established from the DNA sequence. This repertoire shows 300,000 to 350,000 clones, more than 70% found once; its top ten account for approximately 4.1%. The entry originates in a study of blood T cell repertoires in COVID-19. Whole-study context: Samples taken during acute and convalescent COVID-19 were collected in the United States, Italy and Spain. In each case, the material was cDNA or gDNA derived from T cells, B-cell-depleted T cells, or PBMCs.

The CDR3 extends over 17 amino acids. The germline V gene has CDR1 LGHDT and CDR2 YNNKEL (reference sequence). V was pared by 1 base and J by 9 bases, with 13 bases of the junction left unmatched. The chain links TRBV3-1 (or the pseudogene TRBV3-2) to TRBJ2-1; 9 bases are shared with TRBD2. This clonotype was sampled from a woman aged 55-70 years with COVID-19, enrolled during active disease. The sequencing input was peripheral blood. CDR3 region: CASSQVGAGGPLAEQFF. The CDR3 coding sequence is TGTGCCAGCAGCCAAGTTGGGGCGGGGGGGCCGCTCGCTGAGCAGTTCTTC.